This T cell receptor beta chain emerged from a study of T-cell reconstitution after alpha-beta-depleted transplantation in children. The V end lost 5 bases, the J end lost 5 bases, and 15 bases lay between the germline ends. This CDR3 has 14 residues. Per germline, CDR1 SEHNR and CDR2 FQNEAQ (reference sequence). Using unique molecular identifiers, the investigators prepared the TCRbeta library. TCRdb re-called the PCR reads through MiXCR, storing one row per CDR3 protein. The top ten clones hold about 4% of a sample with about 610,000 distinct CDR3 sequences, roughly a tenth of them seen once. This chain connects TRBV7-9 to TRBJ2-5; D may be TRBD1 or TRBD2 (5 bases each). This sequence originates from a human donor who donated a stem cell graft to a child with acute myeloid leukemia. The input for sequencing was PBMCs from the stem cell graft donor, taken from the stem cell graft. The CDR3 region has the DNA TGTGCCAGCAGCCCGGGGCCAGGATGGGAGACCCAGTACTTC. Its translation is CASSPGPGWETQYF.